The rows below give T cell receptor beta chains drawn from one sample of a study of T cell clusters in autoimmune cytopenias. Following a re-call of the multiplex PCR reads, TCRdb has one entry per CDR3 protein and lacks DNA. The repertoire table contains about 5,600 distinct CDR3 sequences. These same records also appear under a second study, on T cell repertoires in aging, cancer and after chemotherapy.

The source material was peripheral blood. These receptors came from a human donor in good health. The CDR3 runs from the conserved cysteine through the conserved F or W. Clone size is not always given. Where it is, it says once, few, many or a class for expanded clones.

v_call: TRBV12-3/TRBV12-4
clone_size: NA
j_call: TRBJ2-1
cdr3_aa: CASSLLGEQFF

v_call: TRBV5-4
clone_size: medium-sized
j_call: TRBJ1-3
cdr3_aa: CASSEGLSSGNTIYF

v_call: TRBV27
clone_size: NA
j_call: TRBJ1-2
cdr3_aa: CASSLTGLYGYTF

v_call: TRBV4-3
clone_size: NA
j_call: TRBJ2-6
cdr3_aa: CASSQDVGSGANVLTF

v_call: TRBV5-1
clone_size: NA
j_call: TRBJ2-2
cdr3_aa: CASSLEAGAANTGELFF

v_call: TRBV18
clone_size: medium-sized
j_call: TRBJ2-7
cdr3_aa: CASSPDGTVGEQYF

v_call: TRBV6-1
clone_size: NA
j_call: TRBJ2-3
cdr3_aa: CASSAKDTDTQYF

v_call: TRBV19
clone_size: medium-sized
j_call: TRBJ2-3
cdr3_aa: CASSMAGASTDTQYF

v_call: TRBV12-3/TRBV12-4
clone_size: NA
j_call: TRBJ1-1
cdr3_aa: CASSLTSYRVAFF

v_call: TRBV27
clone_size: NA
j_call: TRBJ1-2
cdr3_aa: CASSAYRNGYTF

v_call: TRBV12-3/TRBV12-4
clone_size: medium-sized
j_call: TRBJ2-7
cdr3_aa: CASRQSDEQYF

v_call: TRBV7-2
clone_size: medium-sized
j_call: TRBJ2-5
cdr3_aa: CASRTRTAGGKLYF